The 20 T cell receptor beta chains in this list originate from one sample, sequenced in a study of blood T cell repertoires in COVID-19. Assay: immunoSEQ multiplex PCR; the TCRdb copy retains only in-frame clones and omits some. The sample has 350,000 to 450,000 clones, approximately 90% seen once. Sequenced: PBMCs or T cells enriched from blood (not recorded which). The source of these receptors is a woman aged 40 to 50 who had been exposed to COVID-19.

The genes are TRBV15 and TRBJ2-1; D call uncertain. The germline V and J ends were trimmed by 0 bases and 7 bases, with 19 bases remaining between them. The germline V gene has CDR1 LNHNV and CDR2 YYDKDF (reference sequence). The CDR3 extends over 17 amino acids. The CDR3 spells CATSRERNRLIFNEQFF. The CDR3 DNA reads as TGTGCCACCAGCAGAGAGAGAAACAGATTAATTTTTAATGAGCAGTTCTTC.

The chain has TRBV7-6 and TRBJ1-3; TRBD1 aligns across 8 bases. The V gene end was trimmed by 5 bases and the J gene end by 8 bases; junction bases not matched to a gene: 2. Germline CDR1 SGHVS, CDR2 FNYEAQ. The CDR3 length is 12 residues. The CDR3 reads CASSHRGDTIYF. The CDR3 region has the DNA TGTGCCAGCAGCCACAGGGGGGACACCATATATTTT.

This chain connects TRBV2 to TRBJ1-5; 9 bases fit TRBD1. The junction had 4 bases not matched to a gene; V was cut back by 6 bases and J by 1 base. CDR1 and CDR2 from the germline V gene are SNHLY and FYNNEI. The CDR3 runs 15 residues. CDR3 in DNA: TGTGCCAGCAGCGAGGACAGGGGAAGCAATCAGCCCCAGCATTTT. Amino acids: CASSEDRGSNQPQHF.

This chain connects TRBV6-1 to TRBJ2-7, with 8 bases identical to TRBD1. Per the germline V gene, CDR1 is MNHNS and CDR2 is SASEGT. This CDR3 is 17 amino acids long. V shed 2 bases, J shed 0 bases, and the junction held 9 bases outside the gene matches. CDR3 residues: CASSEIIRTGSSYEQYF. In nucleotides, the CDR3 is TGTGCCAGCAGTGAAATAATCAGGACAGGGAGCTCCTACGAGCAGTACTTC.

Written as DNA, the CDR3 is TGTGCCAGCAGCCCCACTTCACGGGGGACGACCACTGGCTACACCTTC. It encodes CASSPTSRGTTTGYTF. The gene calls are TRBV9 and TRBJ1-2, with D maybe TRBD1 (5 bases). There are 16 residues in the CDR3. Germline lookup yields CDR1 SGDLS and CDR2 YYNGEE. V was clipped by 4 bases and J by 7 bases, with 23 bases between them.

The table lists this clone with a count of one. V is TRBV6-5 and J is TRBJ1-5, with D hard to call. The germline V gene has CDR1 MNHEY and CDR2 SVGAGI. CDR3 size: 12 residues. The germline V and J ends were trimmed by 6 bases and 7 bases, with 10 bases remaining between them. CDR3 coding DNA: TGTGCCAGCAGCACAGTTGGGCAGCCCCAGCATTTT. Its translation is CASSTVGQPQHF.

The CDR3 coding sequence is TGTGCCAGTTGCACAGGGAGAGGGGAAAAACTGTTTTTT. Protein product: CASCTGRGEKLFF. The chain uses TRBV19 and TRBJ1-4; maybe TRBD1 (6 bases). In germline, CDR1 is LNHDA, CDR2 SQIVND (reference sequence). V was shortened by 8 bases and J by 8 bases, with 15 bases between the two germline ends. The CDR3 sequence is 13 residues long.

V usage is TRBV6-5 and J usage is TRBJ2-2; tentatively, D is TRBD1 (6 bases). This CDR3 contains 15 residues. CDR1 and CDR2 from the germline V gene are MNHEY and SVGAGI. Trimming removed 6 bases from V and 6 bases from J, with 17 bases in between. The chain's CDR3 is CASRVRQDTAGELFF. The CDR3 nucleotides read TGTGCCAGCAGAGTCAGACAGGATACAGCCGGGGAGCTGTTTTTT.

Concerning this clone itself: The junction departs from germline at one end; a sequencing error may be responsible. The chain couples TRBV7-7 to TRBJ2-1; 9 positions agree with TRBD2. This CDR3 contains 18 residues. From germline, CDR1 is SSHAT and CDR2 FNYEAQ (reference sequence). CDR3: CASSPLGSGSGVRNEQFF. CDR3 in DNA: TGTGCTAGCAGCCCATTGGGTAGCGGGAGCGGGGTTCGAAATGAGCAGTTCTTC.

This clone has a single count. The rearrangement uses TRBV7-8 and TRBJ2-7; 10 bases line up with TRBD2. Trimming took 2 bases from V and 0 from J; bases not matched to a gene: 1. The CDR3 has 15 residues. The germline CDR1 and CDR2 sequences are SGHVS and FQNEAQ. The CDR3 spells CASSLLAGDSYEQYF. CDR3 nucleotide sequence: TGTGCCAGCAGCTTACTAGCGGGGGACTCCTACGAGCAGTACTTC.

The V gene is TRBV27, the J gene TRBJ2-1; 10 bases are shared with TRBD2. The CDR3 loop spans 15 amino acids. Trimming at V came to 2 bases and at J to 14 bases, leaving 12 bases not matched to a gene. The germline V gene encodes CDR1 MNHEY and CDR2 SMNVEV (reference sequence). Written as DNA, the CDR3 is TGTGCCAGCAGTTTAATGGCTAGCGGGAGCGGTTGGGAGTTCTTC. It yields the protein CASSLMASGSGWEFF.

This chain connects TRBV18 to TRBJ2-5; D possibly corresponds to TRBD2 (6 bases). Trimming removed 3 bases from V and 2 bases from J, with 10 bases in between. The CDR3 runs 14 residues. The V gene's germline CDR1 is KGHSH and CDR2 LQKENI. The CDR3 DNA sequence: TGTGCCAGCTCACCCGGGCGGGAACAAGAGACCCAGTACTTC. It specifies CASSPGREQETQYF. Variable domain in full (rest from reference TRBV18 and TRBJ2-5): NAGVMQNPRHLVRRRGQEARLRCSPMKGHSHVYWYRQLPEEGLKFMVYLQKENIIDESGMPKERFSAEFPKEGPSILRIQQVVRGDSAAYFCASSPGREQETQYFGPGTRLLVL.

Only a few counts were recorded for this clone. The gene calls are TRBV5-8 and TRBJ1-1, with D possibly matching TRBD1 (6 bases). Trimming shortened V by 0 bases and J by 5 bases, and 14 bases separated the two germline ends. The germline V gene encodes CDR1 SGHTS and CDR2 YDEGEE. The CDR3 covers 15 residues. The CDR3 coding sequence is TGTGCCAGCAGCTTGGTAGGGGGTTTAGTGACTGAAGCTTTCTTT. Translation: CASSLVGGLVTEAFF.

The V gene is TRBV30, the J gene TRBJ1-1; a possible D gene is TRBD1 (5 bases). Trimming took off 6 bases at V and 1 base at J, with 12 bases between the two ends. The germline CDR1 and CDR2 sequences are GTSNPN and SVGIG (reference sequence). CDR3 length equals 13 residues. The CDR3 region is CACSKTENTEAFF. The CDR3 region has the DNA TGTGCCTGCTCTAAGACAGAGAACACTGAAGCTTTCTTT.

The gene calls are TRBV4-3 and TRBJ1-5; D possibly corresponds to TRBD1 (5 bases). Per the germline V gene, CDR1 is LGHNA and CDR2 is YSLEER. This CDR3 has 13 residues. Trimming stripped 0 bases from V and 10 bases from J, with 10 bases between. CDR3 protein: CASSQDTGSPQHF. CDR3 nucleotide sequence: TGCGCCAGCAGCCAAGATACAGGTTCCCCCCAGCATTTT.

The table lists this clone with a count of one. V and J are TRBV30 and TRBJ2-7; no definite D call. Germline loops: CDR1 GTSNPN, CDR2 SVGIG (reference sequence). V was trimmed by 0 bases and J by 3 bases, leaving 9 bases between them. This CDR3 spans 13 amino acids. The CDR3: CAWSVPLNYEQYF. The CDR3 DNA follows: TGTGCCTGGAGTGTGCCCCTAAACTACGAGCAGTACTTC.

In DNA, the CDR3 is TGTGCCAGCAGCATTGGACAGGGCGGGGAAGGAACCCAGTACTTC. It is translated as CASSIGQGGEGTQYF. The chain uses TRBV11-2 and TRBJ2-5, with 8 positions matching TRBD1. Germline V CDR1 and CDR2: SGHAT, FQNNGV. Trimming took 5 bases from V and 8 from J; bases not matched to a gene: 13. The CDR3 totals 15 residues.

The genes are TRBV5-6 and TRBJ2-7; no firm D call. The CDR3 runs to 12 residues. Germline CDR1 reads SGHDT; CDR2 reads YYEEEE. The V end lost 4 bases, the J end lost 4 bases, and 9 bases lay between the germline ends. In DNA, the CDR3 is TGTGCCAGCAGCAAGAGAGATTACGAGCAGTACTTC. It translates to CASSKRDYEQYF.

The V gene is TRBV5-1, the J gene TRBJ2-1; TRBD2 aligns across 14 bases. Germline CDR1 is SGHRS and CDR2 is YFSETQ. Germline trimming cut 3 bases from V and 3 bases from J; bases unmatched to any gene: 2. CDR3 length: 16 amino acids. The CDR3 is CASSWGLAGDYNEQFF. The CDR3, as DNA: TGCGCCAGCAGCTGGGGACTAGCGGGGGACTACAATGAGCAGTTCTTC.

This CDR3 reads CASSMGDIGGLGQYF. For the CDR3, the DNA is TGCGCCAGCAGCATGGGGGACATCGGCGGGTTGGGCCAGTACTTC. V usage is TRBV5-1 and J usage is TRBJ2-5; the D gene is possibly TRBD1 (6 bases). The CDR3 loop spans 15 amino acids. Germline values: CDR1 SGHRS, CDR2 YFSETQ. V was cut by 4 bases and J by 10 bases, with 23 bases left in between.